These 31 T cell receptor beta chains originate from one sample sequenced in a study of beta chain features in type 1 diabetes. Expressed TCRB transcripts were sequenced because the entire RNA isolate underwent reverse transcription. The protocol was immunoSEQ multiplex PCR, while the TCRdb copy is restricted to in-frame clones and leaves out a portion. This sample has hundreds of thousands of clones, with about 14% found just once. The sample consisted of naive CD4+ T cells from blood. The receptors originated from a man between 18 and 29 years old in good health.

The V gene is TRBV29-1, the J gene TRBJ1-2, with 8 bases aligning to TRBD1. CDR1 SQVTM and CDR2 ANQGSEA come from the germline V gene. The CDR3 is made up of 18 amino acids. V dropped 1 base and J dropped 0; count of bases not matched to a gene: 13. The CDR3: CSVEVLRDRRLANYGYTF. The CDR3 bases are TGCAGCGTTGAAGTCCTTCGGGACAGGCGCCTTGCTAACTATGGCTACACCTTC.

The CDR3 DNA reads as TGTGCCTGGAGAGGACCGGGACCTGAAGCTTTCTTT. Translation gives CAWRGPGPEAFF. The gene calls are TRBV30 and TRBJ1-1, with a tentative D call TRBD1 (5 bases). V was pared by 3 bases and J by 6 bases, with 11 bases between. The CDR3 has 12 residues. Germline CDR1 reads GTSNPN; CDR2 reads SVGIG (reference sequence).

V gene TRBV19 combines with J gene TRBJ2-1; no firm D call. Germline assignment: CDR1 LNHDA and CDR2 SQIVND (reference sequence). Trimming removed 3 bases from V and 2 bases from J, with 14 bases in between. This CDR3 has 16 amino acids. CDR3 region: CASSIGLGRPYNEQFF. In nucleotides, the CDR3 is TGTGCCAGTAGTATTGGGCTAGGTCGGCCCTACAATGAGCAGTTCTTC.

This clone was seen a handful of times. This sequence joins TRBV18 and TRBJ2-7, with D hard to call. From germline, CDR1 is KGHSH and CDR2 LQKENI. V lost 3 bases and J 3 bases, leaving 9 bases between the germline ends. The CDR3 has 13 amino acids. The CDR3 nucleotides are TGTGCCAGCTCACCCTCGGCAAGCTACGAGCAGTACTTC. As protein: CASSPSASYEQYF.

This clone was seen only a few times. V and J are TRBV29-1 and TRBJ2-7, with 8 bases that match TRBD1. This CDR3 comprises 13 residues. CDR1 is SQVTM, CDR2 ANQGSEA, per germline. The junction had 8 bases not matched to a gene; V was cut back by 5 bases and J by 5 bases. DNA for the CDR3: TGCAGCGTTTCGACAGGGGCTTTGAACGAGCAGTACTTC. This encodes CSVSTGALNEQYF.

The chain has TRBV5-1 and TRBJ2-1; D possibly uses TRBD1 or TRBD2 (5 bases each). The CDR3 extends over 15 amino acids. Germline loops: CDR1 SGHRS, CDR2 YFSETQ. Trimming pared 5 bases from V and 2 bases from J, leaving 14 bases between. The CDR3 nucleotides are TGCGCCAGCAGTCCGGGACCGAGCCCCTACAATGAGCAGTTCTTC. Protein sequence: CASSPGPSPYNEQFF.

The rearrangement joins TRBV5-4 to TRBJ2-2; D gene ambiguous. The V end was cut by 4 bases, the J end by 3 bases, with 19 bases between. The CDR3 consists of 17 residues. The germline V gene has CDR1 SGHNT and CDR2 YYREEE (reference sequence). The CDR3 spells CASSLELSERHTGELFF. The CDR3 DNA reads as TGTGCCAGCAGCCTTGAATTGTCAGAACGACACACCGGGGAGCTGTTTTTT.

This CDR3 is CASSLGTSGIADTQYF. The CDR3 DNA follows: TGCGCCAGCAGCTTGGGGACTAGCGGGATAGCAGATACGCAGTATTTT. The chain has TRBV5-1 and TRBJ2-3; the match to TRBD2 covers 12 bases. The V and J ends lost 0 bases and 4 bases, in that order; junction bases with no gene match: 3. This CDR3 region has 16 residues. Germline lookup yields CDR1 SGHRS and CDR2 YFSETQ. The full variable domain, with the rest looked up from reference TRBV5-1 and TRBJ2-3, is KAGVTQTPRYLIKTRGQQVTLSCSPISGHRSVSWYQQTPGQGLQFLFEYFSETQRNKGNFPGRFSGRQFSNSRSEMNVSTLELGDSALYLCASSLGTSGIADTQYFGPGTRLTVL.

The rearrangement joins TRBV28 to TRBJ2-6; D perhaps matches TRBD1 (6 bases). Trimming cost V 8 bases and J 4 bases, with 15 bases left between them. The CDR3 is made up of 15 amino acids. Germline V gene sequence: CDR1 MDHEN, CDR2 SYDVKM. CDR3 protein: CASGGAETGANVLTF. The DNA of the CDR3 is TGTGCCAGCGGGGGCGCCGAAACCGGGGCCAACGTCCTGACTTTC.

The genes are TRBV21-1 and TRBJ1-1. TRBV21-1 is noted as a pseudogene. The CDR3 extends over 15 amino acids. The CDR3 nucleotides read TGTGCCAGCAGCAAACGGGGGCCGGTTGGCTTAGAAGCTTTCTTT. This encodes CASSKRGPVGLEAFF.

In this sample, this clone turned up a few times. The chain employs TRBV5-5 and TRBJ2-2; a weak D match, TRBD1 (6 bases). Trimming shortened V by 1 base and J by 5 bases, and 18 bases separated the two germline ends. The CDR3 has 17 residues. Germline CDR1 and CDR2: SGHKS and YYEKEE (reference sequence). This chain's CDR3 is CASSLTGHYTLTGELFF. The CDR3 DNA is TGTGCCAGCAGCTTGACAGGGCACTACACATTGACCGGGGAGCTGTTTTTT.

The chain carries TRBV7-3 and TRBJ2-1; a possible D gene is TRBD2 (5 bases). V lost 5 bases to trimming and J lost 9 bases, with 11 bases between them. CDR1 and CDR2 from the germline V gene are SGHTA and FQGTGA. This CDR3 region has 12 residues. The CDR3 DNA is TGTGCCAGCAGCGCCGACGCGGGTGAGCAGTTCTTC. It specifies CASSADAGEQFF.

This chain uses TRBV10-3 with TRBJ1-2; maybe TRBD1 (6 bases). With 3 bases removed from V and 6 bases from J, the gap between germline ends came to 11 bases. The CDR3 loop spans 13 amino acids. The V gene's germline CDR1 is ENHRY and CDR2 SYGVKD. The CDR3 reads CAISEGGADGYTF. The CDR3 DNA reads as TGTGCCATCAGTGAAGGGGGGGCGGATGGCTACACCTTC.

This clone showed up just a few times. V and J are TRBV4-1 and TRBJ2-1; D ambiguous. Per germline, CDR1 MGHRA and CDR2 YSYEKL. The CDR3 runs to 17 residues. V was pared by 1 base and J by 4 bases, with 17 bases between. The CDR3: CASSQVPGVPLYNEQFF. CDR3 nucleotide sequence: TGCGCCAGCAGCCAAGTTCCCGGCGTCCCCCTTTACAATGAGCAGTTCTTC.

The chain couples TRBV28 to TRBJ2-5, with D tentatively TRBD1 (6 bases). The CDR3 totals 15 residues. CDR1 and CDR2 (germline): MDHEN, SYDVKM. Trimming pared 5 bases from V and 1 base from J, leaving 14 bases between. CDR3 nucleotide sequence: TGTGCCAGCAGTATGAACAGGGTGGCCCAAGAGACCCAGTACTTC. As protein: CASSMNRVAQETQYF. Together with reference TRBV28 and TRBJ2-5, the CDR3 gives the full variable domain: DVKVTQSSRYLVKRTGEKVFLECVQDMDHENMFWYRQDPGLGLRLIYFSYDVKMKEKGDIPEGYSVSREKKERFSLILESASTNQTSMYLCASSMNRVAQETQYFGPGTRLLVL.

The chain joins TRBV7-9 to TRBJ1-4; D remains ambiguous. The CDR3 is 14 amino acids. V lost 6 bases, J lost 7 bases, and 15 bases lay in between. Looked up from germline, CDR1 is SEHNR and CDR2 is FQNEAQ (reference sequence). Here the CDR3 reads CASRPSWGAEKLFF. For the CDR3, the DNA is TGTGCCAGCAGGCCGAGCTGGGGAGCTGAAAAACTGTTTTTT.

V gene TRBV7-9 combines with J gene TRBJ1-2; D is ambiguous. This CDR3 has 17 amino acids. Germline loops: CDR1 SEHNR, CDR2 FQNEAQ (reference sequence). Trimming took off 2 bases at V and 5 bases at J, with 21 bases between the two ends. CDR3 DNA sequence: TGTGCCAGCAGCTTACTCACCCGGACGACTTCGGGATATGGCTACACCTTC. Encoded protein: CASSLLTRTTSGYGYTF.

The table lists this clone with a few counts. The chain uses TRBV7-2 and TRBJ2-5; D perhaps matches TRBD2 (5 bases). Germline V gives CDR1 SGHTA, CDR2 FQGNSA. V gave up 2 bases and J gave up 1 base, with 14 bases separating them. CDR3 length: 16 residues. The CDR3 DNA reads as TGTGCCAGCAGCTTATGGGCAGGAGGACCCCAAGAGACCCAGTACTTC. Its translation is CASSLWAGGPQETQYF.

The CDR3 coding sequence is TGTGCCAGCAGTGAGCTCAGGGACAATCAGCCCCAGCATTTT. Its protein is CASSELRDNQPQHF. The J gene is TRBJ1-5, the V gene TRBV2; D perhaps matches TRBD1 (5 bases). V shed 3 bases and J shed 3 bases, with 9 bases lying between them. Germline V lookup: CDR1 SNHLY, CDR2 FYNNEI. The CDR3 consists of 14 residues.

The chain recombines TRBV5-6 with TRBJ1-2; 7 bases map to TRBD1. V dropped 0 bases and J dropped 2; count of bases not matched to a gene: 7. CDR1 is SGHDT and CDR2 is YYEEEE in the germline V gene. The CDR3 runs to 16 residues. The CDR3 here is CASSLAQGKRNYGYTF. The CDR3 bases are TGTGCCAGCAGCTTGGCACAGGGGAAGCGGAACTATGGCTACACCTTC.

This clone has only a few counts. This chain joins TRBV5-1 and TRBJ1-6, with 9 bases aligning to TRBD1. This CDR3 spans 17 amino acids. The V and J ends lost 4 bases and 8 bases, in that order; junction bases with no gene match: 13. Germline V gene lookup returns CDR1 SGHRS and CDR2 YFSETQ. The CDR3 DNA reads as TGCGCCAGCAGCCGTACCGGGACAGGGTCTTCTCATTCACCCCTCCACTTT. Residues: CASSRTGTGSSHSPLHF.

In this sample, this clone turned up a few times. This chain connects TRBV10-3 to TRBJ2-3; D tentatively fits TRBD1 or TRBD2 (7 bases each). In germline, CDR1 is ENHRY, CDR2 SYGVKD. V dropped 7 bases and J dropped 1 base, with 24 bases sitting between them. This CDR3 has 18 residues. In DNA, the CDR3 is TGTGCCATCAATGGGAGGGTACTGGGGCAGGGGGGCACAGATACGCAGTATTTT. It is translated as CAINGRVLGQGGTDTQYF.

In this sample, this clone turned up a few times. The chain joins TRBV7-3 to TRBJ2-5, with 7 bases matching TRBD2. The V gene's germline CDR1 is SGHTA and CDR2 FQGTGA. The trim removed 6 bases at V and 5 bases at J, leaving 6 bases unmatched. The CDR3 totals 13 residues. The CDR3, as DNA: TGTGCCAGCAGGTTGGGGACTATTGAGACCCAGTACTTC. Encoded protein: CASRLGTIETQYF.

This chain connects TRBV28 to TRBJ2-7; D is unresolved. Deletions cut 3 bases from V and 5 bases from J, with 5 bases between. Germline values: CDR1 MDHEN, CDR2 SYDVKM. This CDR3 spans 11 amino acids. The CDR3 spells CASSFFNEQYF. CDR3 coding DNA: TGTGCCAGCAGTTTTTTCAACGAGCAGTACTTC. Full variable domain (outside the CDR3, taken from reference TRBV28 and TRBJ2-7): DVKVTQSSRYLVKRTGEKVFLECVQDMDHENMFWYRQDPGLGLRLIYFSYDVKMKEKGDIPEGYSVSREKKERFSLILESASTNQTSMYLCASSFFNEQYFGPGTRLTVT.

The CDR3 loop reads CASSLNPGLNEQFF. CDR3 coding DNA: TGCGCCAGCAGCTTGAACCCAGGGCTCAATGAGCAGTTCTTC. The V gene is TRBV5-1, the J gene TRBJ2-1, with a weak D call TRBD1 (5 bases). Germline V lookup: CDR1 SGHRS, CDR2 YFSETQ. The V gene lost 1 base and the J gene lost 6 bases, with 11 bases spanning the gap. The CDR3 is 14 amino acids. Using reference TRBV5-1 and TRBJ2-1 for the parts outside the CDR3, the full variable domain is KAGVTQTPRYLIKTRGQQVTLSCSPISGHRSVSWYQQTPGQGLQFLFEYFSETQRNKGNFPGRFSGRQFSNSRSEMNVSTLELGDSALYLCASSLNPGLNEQFFGPGTRLTVL.

On this clone itself: Other DNA sequences in the sample encode the same CDR3. The V gene is TRBV4-1, the J gene TRBJ1-2; no definite D call. Germline-derived CDR1 and CDR2 are MGHRA and YSYEKL. CDR3 size: 12 residues. Trimming took 3 bases from V and 8 from J, leaving 10 bases between them. CDR3 DNA sequence: TGCGCCAGCAGCCAGGAGTCCTACGGCTACACCTTC. Amino acids: CASSQESYGYTF.

The rearrangement links TRBV19 to TRBJ1-5, with D perhaps TRBD1 (6 bases). Germline V CDR1 and CDR2: LNHDA, SQIVND (reference sequence). The ends were cut back, 3 bases at V and 9 bases at J, with 18 bases in the middle. The CDR3 has 15 amino acids. CDR3 sequence (DNA): TGTGCCAGTAGTATTCAGGGGTTAAGGGGATCGCCCCAGCATTTT. Protein: CASSIQGLRGSPQHF.

This chain joins TRBV25-1 and TRBJ1-1; D is undetermined. Germline V gene lookup returns CDR1 MGHDK and CDR2 SYGVNS. The CDR3 sequence is 11 residues long. The V gene lost 5 bases and the J gene lost 11 bases, with 12 bases spanning the gap. CDR3 amino acids: CASSQVLRAFF. The CDR3 DNA follows: TGTGCCAGCAGTCAAGTTTTGAGGGCTTTCTTT.

In its sample, this clone was seen a few times. V is TRBV15 and J is TRBJ2-3; D remains ambiguous. This CDR3 is built from 14 residues. Germline CDR1 is LNHNV and CDR2 is YYDKDF (reference sequence). V was clipped by 0 bases and J by 4 bases, with 8 bases between them. The CDR3 is CATSRDPSADTQYF. For the CDR3, the DNA is TGTGCCACCAGCAGAGATCCCTCCGCAGATACGCAGTATTTT.

This chain uses TRBV9 with TRBJ1-1; D unclear. Deletions cut 4 bases from V and 4 bases from J, with 17 bases between. The CDR3 runs to 15 residues. Per germline, CDR1 SGDLS and CDR2 YYNGEE. CDR3 sequence: CASSRIESAGTEAFF. CDR3 nucleotide sequence: TGTGCCAGCAGCAGGATCGAATCGGCTGGCACTGAAGCTTTCTTT.

This chain uses TRBV27 with TRBJ1-2; tentative D call: TRBD1 (6 bases). This CDR3 is 15 amino acids long. With 0 bases removed from V and 2 bases from J, the gap between germline ends came to 10 bases. CDR1 and CDR2 (germline): MNHEY, SMNVEV (reference sequence). CDR3 sequence (DNA): TGTGCCAGCAGTTTATCGCGGGACATGAACTATGGCTACACCTTC. Its protein is CASSLSRDMNYGYTF.